This passage covers 8 T cell receptor beta chains from one sample sequenced in a study of T cell repertoires in cytomegalovirus infection. The antigens of these receptors remain unknown. One entry per CDR3 protein, called by TCRdb with MiXCR from the reads. The sample yields approximately 990,000 distinct CDR3 sequences, around 29% seen once. The sample was cultured CD8+ T cells from PBMCs, taken from culture after CMV antigen stimulation. Receptors originate from a human donor in good health (CMV status not recorded). Some clones in this sample may be carry-over from other donors' samples.

This clonotype was counted only a few times. The chain joins TRBV7-6 to TRBJ1-5; tentative D call: TRBD1 (6 bases). Deletions cut 1 base from V and 0 bases from J, with 13 bases between. Germline V lookup: CDR1 SGHVS, CDR2 FNYEAQ. CDR3 length: 17 amino acids. CDR3 in amino acids: CASSLDTGAYSNQPQHF. The CDR3 DNA sequence: TGTGCCAGCAGCTTAGATACGGGGGCCTATAGCAATCAGCCCCAGCATTTT.

This clonotype showed up just a few times. This CDR3 is CSAWTSGESLSSYEQYF. CDR3 in DNA: TGCAGTGCTTGGACTAGCGGGGAGTCCCTCAGCTCCTACGAGCAGTACTTC. This chain uses TRBV20-1 with TRBJ2-7; 12 bases fit TRBD2. After removal of 5 bases from V and 0 bases from J, the junction contained 11 bases not matched to a gene. This CDR3 region has 17 residues. Germline V lookup: CDR1 DFQATT, CDR2 SNEGSKA (reference sequence).

This clonotype has a handful of counts. The rearrangement uses TRBV7-9 and TRBJ2-5; 7 bases fit TRBD2. The J segment lost 3 bases and the V segment lost 5 bases, leaving 12 bases of the junction unmatched. The CDR3 spans 16 residues. CDR1 is SEHNR and CDR2 is FQNEAQ in the germline V gene (reference sequence). CDR3 region: CASSPSSGVGEETQYF. The DNA of the CDR3 is TGTGCCAGCAGCCCAAGCAGCGGGGTCGGAGAAGAGACCCAGTACTTC.

This clonotype was recorded at least ten times. CDR3 sequence (DNA): TGTGCCAGCAGTTACTCGACAGGGACTCAGCCCCAGCATTTT. It specifies CASSYSTGTQPQHF. The chain recombines TRBV6-5 with TRBJ1-5, with 7 bases identical to TRBD1. The CDR3 spans 14 residues. With 0 bases clipped from V and 6 bases from J, the junction kept 2 bases outside the gene matches. Germline assignment: CDR1 MNHEY and CDR2 SVGAGI.

This clonotype turned up a few times. The genes are TRBV13 and TRBJ1-3; the match to TRBD1 covers 7 bases. After removal of 5 bases from V and 0 bases from J, the junction contained 7 bases not matched to a gene. The CDR3 consists of 16 residues. Germline V lookup: CDR1 PRHDT, CDR2 FYEKMQ (reference sequence). The CDR3 nucleotides read TGTGCCAGCAGCAATCGGACAGGTCGCTCTGGAAACACCATATATTTT. Residues: CASSNRTGRSGNTIYF.

Here the CDR3 reads CSATHRTGSKETQYF. The CDR3 region has the DNA TGCAGTGCTACTCATCGGACGGGGTCAAAAGAGACCCAGTACTTC. The chain carries TRBV20-1 and TRBJ2-5; a weak D match, TRBD2 (5 bases). Germline CDR1 and CDR2: DFQATT and SNEGSKA (reference sequence). The CDR3 is 15 amino acids. Trimming shortened V by 4 bases and J by 3 bases, and 18 bases separated the two germline ends.

This clonotype was found a few times. This chain joins TRBV6-1 and TRBJ2-3; 14 positions agree with TRBD2. The germline gives CDR1 MNHNS, CDR2 SASEGT. The CDR3 has 19 amino acids. The V and J ends lost 1 base and 2 bases, in that order; junction bases with no gene match: 8. This CDR3 is CASSEVLGLAGVFTDTQYF. The CDR3 DNA sequence: TGTGCCAGCAGTGAAGTTCTGGGACTAGCGGGGGTGTTCACAGATACGCAGTATTTT.

This clonotype was counted many times. The chain links TRBV7-2 to TRBJ2-5, with TRBD2 matching over 9 bases. Germline V gives CDR1 SGHTA, CDR2 FQGNSA. Trimming took 1 base from V and 5 from J; bases not matched to a gene: 8. The CDR3 has 16 residues. The DNA of the CDR3 is TGTGCCAGCAGCTTAGACGTGCGGGGGGGCCGGGAGACCCAGTACTTC. It yields the protein CASSLDVRGGRETQYF.